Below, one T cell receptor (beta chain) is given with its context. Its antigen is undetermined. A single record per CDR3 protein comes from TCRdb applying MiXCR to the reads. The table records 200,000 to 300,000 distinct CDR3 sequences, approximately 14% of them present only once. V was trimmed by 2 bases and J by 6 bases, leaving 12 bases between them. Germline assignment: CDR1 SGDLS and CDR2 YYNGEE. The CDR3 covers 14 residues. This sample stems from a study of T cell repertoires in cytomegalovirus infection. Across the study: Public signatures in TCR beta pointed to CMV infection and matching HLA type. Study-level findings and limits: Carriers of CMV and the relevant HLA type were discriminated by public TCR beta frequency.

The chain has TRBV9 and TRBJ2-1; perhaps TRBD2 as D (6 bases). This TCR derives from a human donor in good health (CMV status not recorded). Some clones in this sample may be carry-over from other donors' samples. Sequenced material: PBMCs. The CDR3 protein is CASSVRDFINEQFF. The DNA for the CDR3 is TGTGCCAGCAGCGTCCGGGACTTCATCAATGAGCAGTTCTTC.